This entry describes one TCR beta chain. The antigen it recognizes is unknown. A junction end diverges from the germline sequence, so it may reflect a read error. The data stem from a study of blood T cells in healthy people across ages (dated by TCRdb to about 2015). About the full investigation: In model experiments, template switching captured roughly one uniquely barcoded TCR beta cDNA molecule for every two T cells. Using deep sequencing normalized with unique cDNA molecular identifiers, the study measured how TCR beta repertoire diversity changes with age. The donors were split into four age groups: young (average roughly 15 years), middle-aged (over 35), aged (roughly 65) and long-lived (approximately 89). To avoid experimental bias, donors of different ages were randomly spread across the sequencing lanes. Using the same blood draw, the study looked at two additional independent replicas of 1 million unique cDNA reads for two donors, one aged 18 to 30 and the other aged 80 or older.

Systemically healthy Caucasian individuals from Russia, some 36 in total and aged about 6 to 90 years, were included as donors. Each donor gave roughly 9.5 milliliters of peripheral blood, collected into EDTA-treated Vacutainer tubes. Ficoll-Paque density-gradient centrifugation was used to isolate PBMCs, with at least 6.5 million per sample. Trizol reagent was used to extract total RNA from the PBMCs, yielding at least 6 micrograms per sample. For every donor, an aliquot of PBMCs went through flow cytometry to measure the percentages of naive CD45RAhigh/CD27high T cells. The CDR3 spans 17 residues, from the cysteine through the phenylalanine. The DNA shown is the 51-base CDR3, in frame from base 1. CDR1 and CDR2 are drawn from the germline V gene: SGHTA, FQGNSA. The receptor library was made with 5' RACE. Reads for this sample came from an Illumina HiSeq 2500. The second PCR ran for about 6 to 12 cycles and used a J-beta primer mix along with a sample-barcoded 5' primer. Each TCR beta cDNA molecule received a unique molecular identifier from a template-switch 5' adaptor carrying 12 random nucleotides. Each sample yielded at least 3 million CDR3-containing paired-end reads. All of the RNA was converted into first-strand cDNA using the Mint cDNA synthesis kit, with a TRBC-specific oligonucleotide serving as the primer. Following uracil-DNA glycosylase treatment, all cDNA underwent a first 18-cycle PCR with the universal primers M1SS and BC2_uni_R. Per the source publication's procedure: For normalization, 1 million high-quality reads, each with a distinct molecular identifier, were randomly selected from each sample. Instead of being binned into consensus sequences, reads with shared molecular identifiers were discarded. MiTCR, with a Q25 quality threshold and the strictest error-elimination algorithm, was used for CDR3 identification, clonotype clustering and error correction. Lower-bound total TCR beta diversity was estimated with a nonparametric unseen species model using Euler transformation. TCRdb cleaned the public reads at Q25 with fastp, built clones with MiXCR and kept in-frame beta chains. Identical CDR3 protein sequences are pooled into one entry, listed with their most common genes and DNA. These V and J calls originate from TCRdb's pipeline instead of the authors' own analysis. The sample contains roughly 700,000 distinct CDR3 sequences, 49% of them found a single time. The ten largest clonotypes hold under 35% of the sample.

Overall study results and their limits: Estimates of total diversity based on one million sequenced T cells were considered lower bounds and underestimates. The CMV infection status of donors was not known, potentially confounding age-related changes in expanded clonotypes. As age increased, observed TCR beta diversity per million T cells dropped in a roughly linear way, and a significant reduction was already evident by age about 36. The long-lived group showed more naive CD4+ T cells, fewer expanded clones and increased TCR diversity than the aged group, suggesting age selection. Since profiling was done on bulk unsorted PBMCs, naive and antigen-experienced compartments could not be conclusively compared. A strong correlation was found between observed TCR beta diversity and the percentage of naive T cells measured by flow cytometry.

This clonotype was sampled from a woman in her sixties in good health. Sequences were obtained from blood. The chain couples TRBV7-2 to TRBJ1-6, and TRBD1 may be the D gene, going by 6 matching bases. The DNA sequence reads TGTGCCAGCACCAATGTCAGGGGCACGTCCTATAATTCACCCTTCCACTTT. It translates as CASTNVRGTSYNSPFHF.